The next 20 T cell receptor beta chains were all read from a single sample in a study of blood T cell repertoires in COVID-19. Some clones are missing from TCRdb's copy, which holds only in-frame ones; the method was immunoSEQ multiplex PCR. The sample consists of over 150,000 clones, around 87% of them appearing once. The sample consisted of peripheral blood. The receptors here all came from a man aged 55-75 years with COVID-19, enrolled during active disease.

For the CDR3, the DNA is TGTGCCAGCAGATACACGACCGGGAAAACTAATGAAAAACTGTTTTTT. Translated, it gives CASRYTTGKTNEKLFF. V is TRBV5-5 and J is TRBJ1-4, with D unclear. The CDR3 has 16 amino acids. V gave up 5 bases and J gave up 1 base, with 15 bases separating them. Germline loops: CDR1 SGHKS, CDR2 YYEKEE (reference sequence).

The chain links TRBV28 to TRBJ1-2, with 7 nucleotides matching TRBD1. The germline V gene encodes CDR1 MDHEN and CDR2 SYDVKM. V was clipped by 6 bases and J by 4 bases; unmatched bases: 8. CDR3 length equals 14 residues. The CDR3 sequence: CASSIAGGIYGYTF. For the CDR3, the DNA is TGTGCCAGCAGCATAGCAGGGGGGATCTATGGCTACACCTTC.

The table lists this clone with a count of one. The chain links TRBV11-2 to TRBJ1-5; 7 positions agree with TRBD1. With 5 bases clipped from V and 9 bases from J, the junction kept 7 bases outside the gene matches. Germline V gene lookup returns CDR1 SGHAT and CDR2 FQNNGV. This CDR3 is 13 amino acids long. CDR3 residues: CASSATGDGPQHF. In nucleotides, the CDR3 is TGTGCCAGCAGCGCCACAGGGGACGGGCCCCAGCATTTT.

This clone was observed many times. This chain joins TRBV6-5 and TRBJ1-5; 9 nucleotides match TRBD1. The ends lost 2 bases at V and 6 bases at J; junction bases unmatched: 2. The germline gives CDR1 MNHEY, CDR2 SVGAGI. This CDR3 comprises 14 residues. DNA for the CDR3: TGTGCCAGCAGTTACGACAGGGGGAGTCAGCCCCAGCATTTT. Its protein is CASSYDRGSQPQHF.

The chain carries TRBV7-2 and TRBJ2-3, with 10 bases that match TRBD1. Germline CDR1 reads SGHTA; CDR2 reads FQGNSA. The CDR3 covers 17 residues. V shed 5 bases and J 2 bases; nucleotides not matched to a gene: 10. For the CDR3, the DNA is TGTGCCAGCAGCCCTTTTGCGGGGACAGGGGTCACAGATACGCAGTATTTT. As protein: CASSPFAGTGVTDTQYF.

This chain joins TRBV30 and TRBJ1-1; TRBD1 matches 7 bases. Looked up from germline, CDR1 is GTSNPN and CDR2 is SVGIG (reference sequence). V shed 4 bases, J shed 4 bases, and the junction held 3 bases outside the gene matches. This CDR3 spans 12 amino acids. This CDR3 reads CAWKTGPTEAFF. CDR3 in DNA: TGTGCCTGGAAGACAGGGCCCACTGAAGCTTTCTTT.

This clone has only one observation. The chain links TRBV5-4 to TRBJ2-1; 8 nucleotides line up with TRBD1. Trimming at V came to 1 base and at J to 4 bases, leaving 7 bases not matched to a gene. CDR3 length: 16 amino acids. Germline-derived CDR1 and CDR2 are SGHNT and YYREEE (reference sequence). CDR3: CASSLRQGIIYNEQFF. The CDR3 nucleotides read TGTGCCAGCAGCTTGCGACAGGGGATTATTTACAATGAGCAGTTCTTC.

The chain's CDR3 is CASTPRTGPYNEQFF. The CDR3 nucleotides read TGCGCCAGCACACCCCGGACAGGCCCCTACAATGAGCAGTTCTTC. This chain links TRBV5-1 with TRBJ2-1; 7 nucleotides match TRBD1. CDR3 size: 15 residues. In germline, CDR1 is SGHRS, CDR2 YFSETQ. The V gene end was trimmed by 6 bases and the J gene end by 2 bases; junction bases not matched to a gene: 8.

The chain joins TRBV3-1 (or the pseudogene TRBV3-2) to TRBJ2-7, with a weak D call TRBD2 (6 bases). Trimming took off 1 base at V and 3 bases at J, with 10 bases between the two ends. The CDR3 covers 14 residues. The germline V gene encodes CDR1 LGHDT and CDR2 YNNKEL (reference sequence). This CDR3 is CASSQGRVYYEQYF. The DNA for the CDR3 is TGTGCCAGCAGCCAAGGGAGGGTGTACTACGAGCAGTACTTC.

This sequence joins TRBV7-2 and TRBJ1-2, with D possibly TRBD1 on 6 matching bases. The V and J ends lost 5 bases and 4 bases respectively, with 17 bases between them. The CDR3 covers 15 residues. CDR1 is SGHTA, CDR2 FQGNSA, per germline. The DNA of the CDR3 is TGTGCCAGCAGCACTAGGGGGGGGAAGGCCTATGGCTACACCTTC. Translating it yields CASSTRGGKAYGYTF.

The V call is TRBV7-9, the J call TRBJ2-3; 8 nucleotides align to TRBD1. J lost 3 bases, V lost 4 bases, and 9 bases had no gene match. This CDR3 comprises 16 residues. Germline V gene sequence: CDR1 SEHNR, CDR2 FQNEAQ (reference sequence). The CDR3 is CASSSWGDRQTDTQYF. The CDR3 DNA is TGTGCCAGCAGCTCGTGGGGGGACAGGCAGACAGATACGCAGTATTTT.

The V and J genes are TRBV6-6 and TRBJ1-5; TRBD1 agrees at 7 bases. Germline CDR1 MNHNY, CDR2 SVGAGI (reference sequence). Trimming removed 5 bases from V and 0 bases from J; junction bases left unmatched: 4. The CDR3 runs 15 residues. CDR3 in amino acids: CASSRTGVSNQPQHF. CDR3 nucleotide sequence: TGTGCCAGCAGTCGAACAGGGGTTAGCAATCAGCCCCAGCATTTT.

The J gene is TRBJ1-2, the V gene TRBV18; D is undetermined. Germline loops: CDR1 KGHSH, CDR2 LQKENI. V was shortened by 4 bases and J by 3 bases, with 15 bases between the two germline ends. This CDR3 spans 15 amino acids. CDR3 sequence (DNA): TGTGCCAGCTCACTTACACGTACGGAGTACTATGGCTACACCTTC. This encodes CASSLTRTEYYGYTF. The entire variable domain, with the rest obtained from reference TRBV18 and TRBJ1-2, is as follows: NAGVMQNPRHLVRRRGQEARLRCSPMKGHSHVYWYRQLPEEGLKFMVYLQKENIIDESGMPKERFSAEFPKEGPSILRIQQVVRGDSAAYFCASSLTRTEYYGYTFGSGTRLTVV.

This clone has a single count. The CDR3: CASSRDNSNQPQHF. The CDR3, as DNA: TGTGCCAGCAGTCGCGACAATAGCAATCAGCCCCAGCATTTT. The gene calls are TRBV6-2 or TRBV6-3 and TRBJ1-5; D is uncertain. CDR3 length equals 14 residues. Trimming took off 5 bases at V and 0 bases at J, with 8 bases between the two ends. Germline assignment: CDR1 MNHEY and CDR2 SVGEGT.

The J gene is TRBJ2-3, the V gene TRBV28; TRBD1 aligns across 9 bases. From germline, CDR1 is MDHEN and CDR2 SYDVKM. V lost 7 bases, J lost 5 bases, and 16 bases stayed unmatched. This CDR3 is built from 17 residues. CDR3 sequence reads: CASTRMRRTGVKDTQYF. CDR3 sequence (DNA): TGTGCCAGCACCCGAATGAGGAGGACAGGGGTAAAAGATACGCAGTATTTT.

The chain recombines TRBV14 with TRBJ1-1; TRBD1 matches at 7 bases. The ends lost 2 bases at V and 1 base at J; junction bases unmatched: 4. Looked up from germline, CDR1 is SGHDN and CDR2 is FVKESK. The CDR3 is made up of 15 amino acids. The DNA of the CDR3 is TGTGCCAGCAGCCAACCCCGGGACAGGAACACTGAAGCTTTCTTT. Protein: CASSQPRDRNTEAFF. Full variable domain (outside the CDR3, taken from reference TRBV14 and TRBJ1-1): EAGVTQFPSHSVIEKGQTVTLRCDPISGHDNLYWYRRVMGKEIKFLLHFVKESKQDESGMPNNRFLAERTGGTYSTLKVQPAELEDSGVYFCASSQPRDRNTEAFFGQGTRLTVV.

The chain is built from TRBV18 and TRBJ2-1, with 14 bases matching TRBD2. Germline-derived CDR1 and CDR2 are KGHSH and LQKENI. Losses at the gene ends were 6 bases for V and 5 bases for J; bases not matched to a gene: 12. The CDR3 contains 18 residues. CDR3 protein: CASSLPGLAGGGDNEQFF. For the CDR3, the DNA is TGTGCCAGCTCGCTTCCCGGACTAGCGGGGGGTGGGGACAATGAGCAGTTCTTC.

The CDR3 DNA reads as TGTGCCAGCAGGAAGACAGCTTTGAACACTGAAGCTTTCTTT. As protein: CASRKTALNTEAFF. This chain connects TRBV28 to TRBJ1-1; D perhaps matches TRBD1 (5 bases). From germline, CDR1 is MDHEN and CDR2 SYDVKM. This CDR3 spans 14 amino acids. Trimming shortened V by 6 bases and J by 0 bases, and 11 bases separated the two germline ends.

CDR3 amino acids: CASSPPIQKETQYF. In DNA, the CDR3 is TGTGCCAGCTCACCACCTATACAGAAAGAGACCCAGTACTTC. The chain uses TRBV18 and TRBJ2-5; D gene uncertain. The CDR3 sequence is 14 residues long. Germline V gene lookup returns CDR1 KGHSH and CDR2 LQKENI. V was clipped by 0 bases and J by 3 bases, with 8 bases between them.

This chain's CDR3 is CASRGQGPGELFF. The DNA of the CDR3 is TGTGCCAGCAGGGGACAGGGACCGGGGGAGCTGTTTTTT. The V and J genes are TRBV12-3 or TRBV12-4 and TRBJ2-2, with 9 nucleotides matching TRBD1. With V trimmed by 6 bases and J by 8 bases, 4 bases remained unmatched. The CDR3 extends over 13 amino acids.